The source of this TCR beta chain is a study of blood T cell repertoires in COVID-19. Study details: Samples taken during acute and convalescent COVID-19 were collected in the United States, Italy and Spain. In each case, the material was cDNA or gDNA derived from T cells, B-cell-depleted T cells, or PBMCs.

The CDR3 contains 13 residues. Profiled with immunoSEQ multiplex PCR; TCRdb holds only in-frame clones, not every one. The table includes around 120,000 clones, roughly 85% detected once. The chain is built from TRBV23-1 and TRBJ1-6, with unresolved D. TRBV23-1 is identified as an open reading frame with a role that is uncertain. This clonotype was obtained from a human donor in a cohort sampled during active COVID-19. Material for sequencing was peripheral blood. The CDR3 region is CGPRRGYNSPLHF. For the CDR3, the DNA is TGCGGCCCTCGGAGAGGCTATAATTCACCCCTCCACTTT.